This T cell receptor beta chain was profiled in a study of PD-1 blockade in classical Hodgkin lymphoma. Study-level results: Relapsed/refractory patients reportedly had the lowest baseline TCR diversity, below newly diagnosed patients, who were below healthy donors. Complete responders entered with baseline diversity on par with newly diagnosed patients, the results showed. Diversity in CD4+ TCRs, unlike that measured in CD8+ TCRs, had risen significantly by C4D1.

Details on this clone: Antigen: not known.

Time point here: cycle 4 day 1 (C4D1), after five to seven weeks of nivolumab. Each patient relapsed following autologous stem cell transplantation, and prior brentuximab vedotin exposure differed. The CD4+ T cells used were purified from thawed PBMCs through magnetic negative selection. V lost 5 bases, J lost 7 bases, and 18 bases lay in between. The length of the CDR3 is 16 residues. Germline V gene data show CDR1 as LNHDA and CDR2 as SQIVND (reference sequence). Clones were read by immunoSEQ multiplex PCR, and TCRdb kept only the in-frame ones, dropping some. The sample lists 20,000 to 25,000 clones; 65% to 80% were seen once.

The receptor was isolated from a human donor with classical Hodgkin lymphoma. The sample in question was CD4+ T cells from blood, obtained before the fourth cycle of nivolumab. V is TRBV19 and J is TRBJ1-6; D is unresolved. This CDR3 is CASSLGSGQVNSPLHF. For the CDR3, the DNA is TGTGCCAGTAGTCTCGGTTCGGGCCAGGTGAATTCACCCCTCCACTTT.